These 26 T cell receptor beta chains were all obtained from the same sample, sequenced in a study of OX40 agonist ivuxolimab in advanced cancers. Profiled with immunoSEQ multiplex PCR; TCRdb holds only in-frame clones, not every one. The sample holds around 30,000 clones, approximately 90% seen once. Specimen: CD4+ or CD8+ T cells sorted from blood, collected in a trial of the OX40 agonist ivuxolimab. Receptor source: an adult with an advanced solid tumor such as melanoma, head and neck, liver or kidney cancer.

In this sample, this clone turned up a few times. The V and J genes are TRBV9 and TRBJ2-2, with D perhaps assigned TRBD1 or TRBD2 (7 bases each). This CDR3 is 16 amino acids long. Between the trimmed V and J ends, which lost 3 bases and 5 bases, there was a span of 17 bases. From germline, CDR1 is SGDLS and CDR2 YYNGEE. The CDR3 loop is CASSGGGEGATGELFF. The CDR3 region has the DNA TGTGCCAGCAGCGGAGGCGGGGAGGGGGCTACCGGGGAGCTGTTTTTT.

The V gene is TRBV30, the J gene TRBJ2-7; no clear D gene. Germline CDR1 GTSNPN, CDR2 SVGIG (reference sequence). CDR3 length: 15 amino acids. Trimming left V 0 bases short and J 0 bases short, with 12 bases between. CDR3 nucleotide sequence: TGTGCCTGGAGTGTACCCCAGGAAAGCTCCTACGAGCAGTACTTC. This encodes CAWSVPQESSYEQYF.

The chain is built from TRBV27 and TRBJ2-3; no firm D call. Germline V gene data show CDR1 as MNHEY and CDR2 as SMNVEV (reference sequence). V gave up 2 bases and J gave up 0 bases, with 3 bases separating them. This CDR3 contains 13 residues. CDR3 amino acids: CASSLDSTDTQYF. For the CDR3, the DNA is TGTGCCAGCAGTTTAGATAGCACAGATACGCAGTATTTT.

The chain is built from TRBV6-5 and TRBJ1-1; D not resolved. Germline CDR1 and CDR2: MNHEY and SVGAGI. CDR3 size: 14 residues. V was cut by 3 bases and J by 1 base, with 9 bases left in between. In DNA, the CDR3 is TGTGCCAGCAGTTATCGGGCAGCGAACACTGAAGCTTTCTTT. Protein sequence: CASSYRAANTEAFF.

CDR3 residues: CASSLTQEFLAKNIQYF. The CDR3 DNA follows: TGTGCCAGCAGCTTAACACAGGAGTTTCTAGCCAAAAACATTCAGTACTTC. The V and J genes are TRBV5-8 and TRBJ2-4, with a weak D call TRBD1 (5 bases). Germline loops: CDR1 SGHTS, CDR2 YDEGEE. V lost 2 bases to trimming and J lost 0 bases, with 15 bases between them. The CDR3 loop spans 17 amino acids.

V is TRBV11-3 and J is TRBJ2-1; TRBD2 is a possible D gene (6 bases). The length of the CDR3 is 18 residues. V was pared by 5 bases and J by 3 bases, with 23 bases between. Looked up from germline, CDR1 is SGHNT and CDR2 is YENEEA. CDR3 in amino acids: CASSPRGTSDMSYNEQFF. CDR3 nucleotide sequence: TGTGCCAGCAGCCCGCGGGGTACCTCGGACATGAGCTACAATGAGCAGTTCTTC.

This sequence joins TRBV19 and TRBJ2-3, with TRBD2 as a possible D gene (6 bases). The germline V gene has CDR1 LNHDA and CDR2 SQIVND (reference sequence). The CDR3 loop spans 14 amino acids. Deletions cut 8 bases from V and 4 bases from J, with 16 bases between. The DNA for the CDR3 is TGTGCCAGTCGGGCGCCGCGGGAAGCAGATACGCAGTATTTT. Protein: CASRAPREADTQYF. Looking up the rest from reference TRBV19 and TRBJ2-3 gives the full variable domain: DGGITQSPKYLFRKEGQNVTLSCEQNLNHDAMYWYRQDPGQGLRLIYYSQIVNDFQKGDIAEGYSVSREKKESFPLTVTSAQKNPTAFYLCASRAPREADTQYFGPGTRLTVL.

The rearrangement uses TRBV11-2 and TRBJ1-1, with D perhaps TRBD1 (5 bases). Per the germline V gene, CDR1 is SGHAT and CDR2 is FQNNGV. The germline V and J ends were trimmed by 5 bases and 4 bases, with 14 bases remaining between them. The CDR3 runs to 14 residues. CDR3 DNA sequence: TGTGCCAGCAGCCCTACCGGGGGGAGCACTGAAGCTTTCTTT. This translates into CASSPTGGSTEAFF.

The chain combines TRBV7-8 with TRBJ2-2; D is perhaps TRBD1 (6 bases). This CDR3 spans 16 amino acids. V lost 3 bases and J 0 bases, leaving 11 bases between the germline ends. Germline CDR1 SGHVS, CDR2 FQNEAQ. The CDR3 region is CASSFFRGSNTGELFF. In nucleotides, the CDR3 is TGTGCCAGCAGCTTCTTCAGGGGATCGAACACCGGGGAGCTGTTTTTT. Full variable domain (remainder filled in from reference TRBV7-8 and TRBJ2-2): GAGVSQSPRYKVAKRGQDVALRCDPISGHVSLFWYQQALGQGPEFLTYFQNEAQLDKSGLPSDRFFAERPEGSVSTLKIQRTQQEDSAVYLCASSFFRGSNTGELFFGEGSRLTVL.

V and J are TRBV5-1 and TRBJ2-7, with D possibly being TRBD2 (5 bases). V was trimmed by 0 bases and J by 5 bases, leaving 12 bases between them. Germline values: CDR1 SGHRS, CDR2 YFSETQ. The CDR3 extends over 14 amino acids. CDR3 protein: CASSLVVDSDEQYF. The CDR3 DNA reads as TGCGCCAGCAGCTTGGTTGTGGATAGCGACGAGCAGTACTTC.

The chain links TRBV7-2 to TRBJ2-1, with no clear D. The CDR3 covers 15 residues. CDR1 SGHTA and CDR2 FQGNSA come from the germline V gene. Trimming cost V 5 bases and J 4 bases, with 15 bases left between them. CDR3 sequence reads: CASSAGGATYNEQFF. CDR3 sequence (DNA): TGTGCCAGCAGCGCAGGCGGAGCCACTTACAATGAGCAGTTCTTC.

The gene calls are TRBV19 and TRBJ1-6; D gene unclear. This CDR3 spans 15 amino acids. Germline assignment: CDR1 LNHDA and CDR2 SQIVND (reference sequence). V was cut by 0 bases and J by 14 bases, with 17 bases left in between. The CDR3 loop is CASSIDLETASTLHF. As DNA, the CDR3 is TGTGCCAGTAGTATAGATCTCGAAACCGCATCCACCCTCCACTTT. Filled out from reference TRBV19 and TRBJ1-6, the complete variable domain reads DGGITQSPKYLFRKEGQNVTLSCEQNLNHDAMYWYRQDPGQGLRLIYYSQIVNDFQKGDIAEGYSVSREKKESFPLTVTSAQKNPTAFYLCASSIDLETASTLHFGNGTRLTVT.

V and J are TRBV19 and TRBJ1-1; D remains ambiguous. The CDR3 extends over 14 amino acids. The ends were cut back, 1 base at V and 1 base at J, with 7 bases in the middle. The germline V gene encodes CDR1 LNHDA and CDR2 SQIVND (reference sequence). This CDR3 is CASSIGSRNTEAFF. The DNA of the CDR3 is TGTGCCAGTAGTATAGGATCCAGGAACACTGAAGCTTTCTTT.

This clone showed up just once. This rearrangement joins TRBV7-9 to TRBJ2-2, with a possible D match to TRBD2 (7 bases). This CDR3 has 13 amino acids. V lost 10 bases and J 4 bases, leaving 13 bases between the germline ends. The germline V gene has CDR1 SEHNR and CDR2 FQNEAQ (reference sequence). The CDR3 DNA reads as TGTGCCAACGGGGGGCGCCTCACCGGGGAGCTGTTTTTT. Protein: CANGGRLTGELFF.

This clone was observed once. This rearrangement joins TRBV10-1 to TRBJ2-7, with TRBD2 matching over 8 bases. Trimming took 3 bases from V and 3 from J; bases not matched to a gene: 7. The CDR3 is 15 residues long. Germline V CDR1 and CDR2: WNHNN, SYGVQD (reference sequence). Here the CDR3 DNA reads TGCGCCAGCAGTGATCCCCGGGAGGGCCTCTACGAGCAGTACTTC. As protein: CASSDPREGLYEQYF.

J is TRBJ2-1 and V is TRBV4-1, with 10 bases matching TRBD2. This CDR3 is 16 amino acids long. V lost 1 base, J lost 5 bases, and 5 bases stayed unmatched. Germline-derived CDR1 and CDR2 are MGHRA and YSYEKL. The CDR3 region is CASSQAPGLADNEQFF. In DNA, the CDR3 is TGCGCCAGCAGCCAAGCCCCAGGACTAGCGGACAATGAGCAGTTCTTC.

The CDR3 coding sequence is TGCGCCAGCAGTTCGATGGAGGGGGCCGATGAGCAGTTCTTC. The encoded protein is CASSSMEGADEQFF. The rearrangement uses TRBV5-1 and TRBJ2-1, with a tentative D call TRBD1 (7 bases). This CDR3 has 14 residues. CDR1 is SGHRS, CDR2 YFSETQ, per germline. V was pared by 5 bases and J by 8 bases, with 17 bases between. Full variable domain (rest looked up from reference TRBV5-1 and TRBJ2-1): KAGVTQTPRYLIKTRGQQVTLSCSPISGHRSVSWYQQTPGQGLQFLFEYFSETQRNKGNFPGRFSGRQFSNSRSEMNVSTLELGDSALYLCASSSMEGADEQFFGPGTRLTVL.

This chain links TRBV4-2 with TRBJ1-2; a possible D gene is TRBD1 (5 bases). CDR3 length: 15 residues. V lost 0 bases and J lost 3, with 11 bases in between. Germline V gene data show CDR1 as LGHNA and CDR2 as YNFKEQ. The CDR3 reads CASSQERLGDYGYTF. The CDR3 nucleotides are TGTGCCAGCAGCCAAGAAAGGTTGGGGGACTATGGCTACACCTTC.

J is TRBJ1-4 and V is TRBV5-6; TRBD1 is a possible D gene (6 bases). Trimming removed 1 base from V and 8 bases from J, with 15 bases in between. CDR1 is SGHDT and CDR2 is YYEEEE in the germline V gene. The CDR3 consists of 15 residues. CDR3 amino acids: CASSLNDRFNEKLFF. In nucleotides, the CDR3 is TGTGCCAGCAGCTTGAATGACAGGTTCAACGAAAAACTGTTTTTT.

The genes are TRBV25-1 and TRBJ2-6; TRBD1 matches 7 bases. The CDR3 spans 15 residues. Germline trimming cut 8 bases from V and 0 bases from J; bases unmatched to any gene: 4. The germline V gene has CDR1 MGHDK and CDR2 SYGVNS. Written as DNA, the CDR3 is TGTGCCAGCCGGGACAGAGACTCTGGGGCCAACGTCCTGACTTTC. This translates into CASRDRDSGANVLTF.

The rearrangement uses TRBV27 and TRBJ2-1, with D unclear. The CDR3 contains 8 residues. V was cut by 8 bases and J by 15 bases, with 8 bases left in between. From germline, CDR1 is MNHEY and CDR2 SMNVEV (reference sequence). The CDR3 here is CASGKRFF. DNA of the CDR3: TGTGCCAGCGGGAAACGGTTCTTC.

The chain joins TRBV27 to TRBJ1-5; the match to TRBD1 covers 10 bases. Germline trimming cut 8 bases from V and 2 bases from J; bases unmatched to any gene: 6. Germline values: CDR1 MNHEY, CDR2 SMNVEV (reference sequence). The CDR3 is 15 amino acids. The CDR3 DNA is TGTGCCAGCTGCCCCGGGACAGGGGGCAATCAGCCCCAGCATTTT. This encodes CASCPGTGGNQPQHF.

The rearrangement uses TRBV7-2 and TRBJ2-1; TRBD2 matches at 8 bases. Germline V gives CDR1 SGHTA, CDR2 FQGNSA. This CDR3 is built from 17 residues. With 2 bases clipped from V and 4 bases from J, the junction kept 10 bases outside the gene matches. CDR3 in amino acids: CASSLFPSGSTYNEQFF. CDR3 DNA: TGTGCCAGCAGCTTATTCCCGAGCGGGAGCACGTACAATGAGCAGTTCTTC.

In this sample, this clone turned up a few times. The rearrangement uses TRBV6-1 and TRBJ2-2; 10 nucleotides line up with TRBD1. This CDR3 is 15 amino acids long. With V trimmed by 4 bases and J by 3 bases, 2 bases remained unmatched. CDR1 MNHNS and CDR2 SASEGT come from the germline V gene. CDR3 DNA sequence: TGTGCCAGCAGTGTAGGGACAGGGGACACCGGGGAGCTGTTTTTT. Encoded protein: CASSVGTGDTGELFF.

This clone was counted once. The chain employs TRBV6-5 and TRBJ2-1; 8 nucleotides align to TRBD2. Germline V gene sequence: CDR1 MNHEY, CDR2 SVGAGI. The V gene end was trimmed by 7 bases and the J gene end by 5 bases; junction bases not matched to a gene: 10. This CDR3 region has 15 residues. CDR3 in DNA: TGTGCCAGCATCGTATTTTTCGGGGGGGACAATGAGCAGTTCTTC. It specifies CASIVFFGGDNEQFF.

The CDR3 here is CASSIVAGNQPQHF. The CDR3 nucleotides are TGTGCCAGTAGTATAGTCGCCGGGAATCAGCCCCAGCATTTT. V is TRBV19 and J is TRBJ1-5; D is uncertain. The germline CDR1 and CDR2 sequences are LNHDA and SQIVND (reference sequence). V lost 1 base and J lost 4, with 8 bases in between. This CDR3 comprises 14 residues.